The T cell receptor (beta chain) under discussion was sequenced for a study of graft-versus-host responses after intestinal transplantation. Study-wide background: Recipients were all induced with anti-thymocyte globulin, then given tacrolimus and steroids for around 3 years.

V was pared by 5 bases and J by 7 bases, with 18 bases between. This CDR3 is 15 amino acids long. CDR1 and CDR2 (germline): LNHDA, SQIVND (reference sequence). For this clone: What it binds is unknown.

Here immunoSEQ multiplex PCR was the method, and the copy in TCRdb shows in-frame clones only, minus some. The sample includes tens of thousands of clones, 80% to 95% seen only once; the top ten take about 1.1%. The source material was unstimulated CD8+ T cells sorted from spleen or lymph node cells, sampled before transplant. The chain combines TRBV19 with TRBJ2-1, with D maybe TRBD2 (6 bases). This TCR derives from a human donor who was the organ donor for an intestinal transplant. CDR3 amino acids: CASSSRLTGGNEQFF. CDR3 nucleotide sequence: TGTGCCAGTAGTTCCCGCCTGACCGGAGGGAATGAGCAGTTCTTC. Filled out from reference TRBV19 and TRBJ2-1, the complete variable domain reads DGGITQSPKYLFRKEGQNVTLSCEQNLNHDAMYWYRQDPGQGLRLIYYSQIVNDFQKGDIAEGYSVSREKKESFPLTVTSAQKNPTAFYLCASSSRLTGGNEQFFGPGTRLTVL.